This T cell receptor beta chain was captured in a study of blood T cell repertoires in COVID-19. For the study at large: PBMCs, B-cell-depleted T cells, or T cells were the source of the cDNA or gDNA that made up the material.

Clones were read by immunoSEQ multiplex PCR, and TCRdb kept only the in-frame ones, dropping some. This table has approximately 200,000 clones, 65% to 90% appearing once. Germline CDR1 reads SEHNR; CDR2 reads FQNEAQ (reference sequence). The CDR3 runs to 14 residues. V was shortened by 5 bases and J by 1 base, with 11 bases between the two germline ends. A single count supports this clone. Participant-reported clinical history was the basis for cohort assignment. This clonotype was obtained from a man aged 35 to 55 who had recovered from COVID-19. The chain joins TRBV7-9 to TRBJ2-5; perhaps TRBD1 as D (6 bases). The sequenced material came from PBMCs or T cells enriched from blood (not recorded which). The CDR3 coding sequence is TGTGCCAGCAGCCCTGGGACAACCCAAGAGACCCAGTACTTC. Encoded protein: CASSPGTTQETQYF.